The T cell receptor (beta chain) described here comes from a study of blood T cell repertoires in COVID-19. Per the original methods: Reference gene primer amplification gave estimated nucleated cell counts. TCRdb's copy holds only in-frame clones and misses some; the assay was immunoSEQ multiplex PCR. The DNA was the basis for D and trimming; V, J and clone size are from that table. The sample has 350,000 to 400,000 clones, around 87% seen once; the top ten hold 6.5% to 8%. This clone was observed once. This CDR3 has 14 residues. V lost 7 bases and J lost 3; bases outside the gene matches: 8. Per the germline V gene, CDR1 is LNHDA and CDR2 is SQIVND (reference sequence).

This sequence joins TRBV19 and TRBJ1-2; 7 bases map to TRBD1. Sequenced: peripheral blood. This TCR derives from a man in his late teens or twenties with active or convalescent COVID-19. This chain's CDR3 is CASKKTGNHYGYTF. CDR3 coding DNA: TGTGCCAGTAAAAAGACAGGGAACCACTATGGCTACACCTTC.